The 20 T cell receptor beta chains below come from one sample, sequenced in a study. TCRdb called the RT-PCR reads again in MiXCR, with one record for every CDR3 protein. The data hold fewer than 800,000 distinct CDR3 sequences, with approximately 14% observed a single time. The sample taken for sequencing was memory CD4+ T cells from blood. The receptors were gathered from a female donor in good health, serving as a healthy control.

The V call is TRBV7-9, the J call TRBJ1-6; D ambiguous. The CDR3 sequence is 15 residues long. Trimming took off 1 base at V and 5 bases at J, with 9 bases between the two ends. Looked up from germline, CDR1 is SEHNR and CDR2 is FQNEAQ (reference sequence). CDR3 protein: CASSLGTVNNSPLHF. CDR3 DNA: TGTGCCAGCAGCTTAGGGACGGTTAATAATTCACCCCTCCACTTT.

The sample holds many counts of this clonotype. The V gene is TRBV27, the J gene TRBJ1-6; D may be TRBD1 (5 bases). CDR1 and CDR2 (germline): MNHEY, SMNVEV (reference sequence). Between the trimmed V and J ends, which lost 5 bases and 0 bases, there was a span of 14 bases. This CDR3 contains 17 residues. In DNA, the CDR3 is TGTGCCAGCAGTCCGGACAAGACTAGCTCCTATAATTCACCCCTCCACTTT. Translating gives CASSPDKTSSYNSPLHF.

This sequence joins TRBV5-8 and TRBJ1-2; the match to TRBD1 covers 11 bases. CDR3 length equals 15 residues. The V segment lost 5 bases and the J segment 7 bases; nucleotides outside the gene matches: 10. Germline CDR1 is SGHTS and CDR2 is YDEGEE. CDR3 residues: CASRLRTGGVGGYTF. The CDR3 DNA follows: TGTGCCAGCAGACTACGGACAGGGGGCGTCGGTGGCTACACCTTC.

The rearrangement joins TRBV5-5 to TRBJ1-2; D perhaps matches TRBD1 (6 bases). The CDR3 is 13 amino acids. V was pared by 4 bases and J by 7 bases, with 14 bases between. CDR1 SGHKS and CDR2 YYEKEE come from the germline V gene (reference sequence). The CDR3 region is CASSATGGGGYTF. The CDR3 DNA is TGTGCCAGCAGCGCGACGGGGGGCGGTGGCTACACCTTC.

This chain joins TRBV5-4 and TRBJ1-1, with D perhaps matching TRBD1 (5 bases). Germline V gene sequence: CDR1 SGHNT, CDR2 YYREEE (reference sequence). V lost 4 bases, J lost 6 bases, and 10 bases lay in between. This CDR3 spans 12 amino acids. The CDR3 loop is CASSDRDAEAFF. Written as DNA, the CDR3 is TGTGCCAGCAGCGACCGGGACGCTGAAGCTTTCTTT.

The V gene is TRBV12-3 or TRBV12-4, the J gene TRBJ1-5; perhaps TRBD1 as D (5 bases). The CDR3 is made up of 16 amino acids. Between the trimmed V and J ends, which lost 3 bases and 4 bases, there was a span of 16 bases. CDR3 sequence (DNA): TGTGCCAGCAGTTTTGGAGGGACGGGGGTAAATCAGCCCCAGCATTTT. Translated: CASSFGGTGVNQPQHF.

This clonotype was recorded many times. The V gene is TRBV29-1, the J gene TRBJ2-5, with 8 bases aligning to TRBD1. Losses at the gene ends were 4 bases for V and 5 bases for J; bases not matched to a gene: 9. The CDR3 runs 14 residues. The germline V gene encodes CDR1 SQVTM and CDR2 ANQGSEA. The CDR3 DNA reads as TGCAGCGTTGTCCAGGGGGCTGGAGGTGAGACCCAGTACTTC. This encodes CSVVQGAGGETQYF.

This clonotype was observed many times. This chain joins TRBV7-9 and TRBJ2-1; D is unclear. Between the trimmed V and J ends, which lost 5 bases and 10 bases, there was a span of 12 bases. The germline V gene has CDR1 SEHNR and CDR2 FQNEAQ (reference sequence). The CDR3 length is 12 residues. The CDR3 sequence: CASSLTPGEQFF. The CDR3 DNA reads as TGTGCCAGCAGCCTAACCCCTGGAGAGCAGTTCTTC.

The table lists this clonotype with a count of one. This could be a read error, since a much larger clone is one nucleotide away. The chain combines TRBV10-3 with TRBJ1-3, with a weak D call TRBD1 (6 bases). CDR1 and CDR2 (germline): ENHRY, SYGVKD. The CDR3 sequence is 13 residues long. The DNA for the CDR3 is TGTGCCATTAAGCAGGGGACTGGAAACACCACATATTTT. It yields the protein CAIKQGTGNTTYF.

This clonotype was found once. The V call is TRBV20-1, the J call TRBJ1-6; 9 positions agree with TRBD1. In germline, CDR1 is DFQATT, CDR2 SNEGSKA (reference sequence). The CDR3 length is 15 residues. The V gene end was trimmed by 5 bases and the J gene end by 6 bases; junction bases not matched to a gene: 8. CDR3 nucleotides: TGCAGTGCTGGGGGGTGGGACAGGGCTAATTCACCCCTCCACTTT. Amino acids: CSAGGWDRANSPLHF.

In DNA, the CDR3 is TGCAGTGCTAATCACCCAACTAATGAAAAACTGTTTTTT. It codes for CSANHPTNEKLFF. This rearrangement joins TRBV20-1 to TRBJ1-4, with D unresolved. The V and J ends lost 4 bases and 0 bases respectively, with 6 bases between them. The CDR3 contains 13 residues. Per germline, CDR1 DFQATT and CDR2 SNEGSKA (reference sequence).

V usage is TRBV28 and J usage is TRBJ1-1, with D unclear. The V and J ends lost 3 bases and 10 bases respectively, with 9 bases between them. Germline values: CDR1 MDHEN, CDR2 SYDVKM. The CDR3 is made up of 11 amino acids. This CDR3 reads CASSFLSSAFF. The DNA of the CDR3 is TGTGCCAGCAGTTTCCTAAGCTCAGCTTTCTTT.

This clonotype occurred many times. V and J are TRBV4-2 and TRBJ2-7, with D possibly matching TRBD1 (6 bases). Trimming left V 0 bases short and J 6 bases short, with 12 bases between. The germline CDR1 and CDR2 sequences are LGHNA and YNFKEQ. The CDR3 spans 14 residues. The CDR3 region is CASSQEGRGREQYF. The CDR3 coding sequence is TGTGCCAGCAGCCAAGAGGGCAGGGGACGCGAGCAGTACTTC.

This rearrangement joins TRBV5-1 to TRBJ1-4; D is unclear. This CDR3 has 16 residues. CDR1 and CDR2 (germline): SGHRS, YFSETQ. Deletions cut 0 bases from V and 0 bases from J, with 9 bases between. This chain's CDR3 is CASSLAGDSTNEKLFF. CDR3 in DNA: TGCGCCAGCAGCTTGGCGGGAGACTCAACTAATGAAAAACTGTTTTTT.

This clonotype occurred a few times. The V call is TRBV18, the J call TRBJ2-3; TRBD2 matches at 7 bases. The CDR3 spans 16 residues. Germline V gene lookup returns CDR1 KGHSH and CDR2 LQKENI. V lost 2 bases and J lost 1; bases outside the gene matches: 6. In DNA form, the CDR3 reads TGTGCCAGCTCACCAGTCGGGGGGAGAGGCACAGATACGCAGTATTTT. Translated, it gives CASSPVGGRGTDTQYF.

This clonotype came up a few times. Its ends do not fully match the called genes, so a read error is possible. The chain combines TRBV10-3 with TRBJ1-4; D not certain. Germline lookup yields CDR1 ENHRY and CDR2 SYGVKD. The CDR3 is 13 residues long. The CDR3 coding sequence is TGTGCCATCAGTGAATCTACTAGTGAAAAACTGTTTTTT. Its translation is CAISESTSEKLFF.

V usage is TRBV20-1 and J usage is TRBJ2-7, with D uncertain. Germline CDR1 and CDR2: DFQATT and SNEGSKA (reference sequence). The length of the CDR3 is 12 residues. With 7 bases removed from V and 2 bases from J, the gap between germline ends came to 12 bases. The CDR3 region has the DNA TGCAGTGTGAGTGGTTCTCCCTACGAGCAGTACTTC. Amino acids: CSVSGSPYEQYF.

This clonotype was detected ten times or more. V gene TRBV6-5 combines with J gene TRBJ2-1; 7 bases line up with TRBD2. From germline, CDR1 is MNHEY and CDR2 SVGAGI. The CDR3 runs to 13 residues. V trimming: 7 bases; J trimming: 4 bases; junction bases outside the gene matches: 4. The CDR3 spells CASTSGEYNEQFF. The DNA of the CDR3 is TGTGCCAGCACCAGCGGGGAGTACAATGAGCAGTTCTTC.

This clonotype occurred many times. This sequence joins TRBV6-6 and TRBJ1-2; D ambiguous. CDR1 MNHNY and CDR2 SVGAGI come from the germline V gene (reference sequence). This CDR3 has 14 amino acids. The germline V and J ends were trimmed by 6 bases and 0 bases, with 11 bases remaining between them. The chain's CDR3 is CASSRQDPNYGYTF. DNA of the CDR3: TGTGCCAGCAGCCGGCAGGACCCTAACTATGGCTACACCTTC.

This clonotype has at least ten counts. DNA for the CDR3: TGTGCCAGCAGCCCCCAGACAGGGGCCACTGAAGCTTTCTTT. Protein: CASSPQTGATEAFF. This chain links TRBV7-9 with TRBJ1-1; TRBD1 agrees at 8 bases. The CDR3 runs to 14 residues. The junction had 6 bases not matched to a gene; V was cut back by 5 bases and J by 4 bases. The germline CDR1 and CDR2 sequences are SEHNR and FQNEAQ (reference sequence). Based on the CDR3 plus reference TRBV7-9 and TRBJ1-1, the full variable domain is DTGVSQNPRHKITKRGQNVTFRCDPISEHNRLYWYRQTLGQGPEFLTYFQNEAQLEKSRLLSDRFSAERPKGSFSTLEIQRTEQGDSAMYLCASSPQTGATEAFFGQGTRLTVV.